A single sample is the source of the 5 T cell receptor beta chains below, sequenced in a study of response to subunit inactivated influenza vaccine. TCRdb re-called the RT-PCR reads with MiXCR, one entry per CDR3 protein. The sample includes about 180,000 distinct CDR3 sequences, around 10% of them seen just once. This sample comprised CD8+ T cells sorted from PBMCs, obtained around 25 months after vaccination. The source of these receptors is a man between 50 and 69 years old who received an inactivated influenza vaccine.

This clonotype was detected only a few times. This chain uses TRBV2 with TRBJ2-1; 9 nucleotides agree with TRBD2. Germline-derived CDR1 and CDR2 are SNHLY and FYNNEI. The junction had 7 bases not matched to a gene; V was cut back by 0 bases and J by 4 bases. The CDR3 length is 17 residues. The CDR3 protein is CASSEALRLAGYNEQFF. The CDR3 DNA follows: TGTGCCAGCAGTGAAGCGCTCAGGCTAGCGGGATACAATGAGCAGTTCTTC.

The sample holds many counts of this clonotype. One end of the junction varies from germline; a read error may be responsible. The V and J genes are TRBV28 and TRBJ1-1, with D hard to call. In germline, CDR1 is MDHEN, CDR2 SYDVKM. CDR3 size: 12 residues. Here the CDR3 DNA reads TGTGCCAGCAGTCTCTGGAACTCTGAAGCTTTCTTT. Its translation: CASSLWNSEAFF.

This clonotype occurred a few times. CDR3 loop: CASSLSTGGLIDEQYF. CDR3 DNA sequence: TGTGCCAGCAGCTTATCAACGGGAGGGCTTATAGACGAGCAGTACTTC. The rearrangement uses TRBV7-9 and TRBJ2-7; 8 bases are a match to TRBD2. Per germline, CDR1 SEHNR and CDR2 FQNEAQ (reference sequence). The CDR3 loop spans 16 amino acids. V was pared by 2 bases and J by 5 bases, with 11 bases of the junction left unmatched. Using reference TRBV7-9 and TRBJ2-7 for the parts outside the CDR3, the full variable domain is DTGVSQNPRHKITKRGQNVTFRCDPISEHNRLYWYRQTLGQGPEFLTYFQNEAQLEKSRLLSDRFSAERPKGSFSTLEIQRTEQGDSAMYLCASSLSTGGLIDEQYFGPGTRLTVT.

This clonotype was seen a handful of times. The chain has TRBV11-1 and TRBJ1-1, with a tentative D call TRBD1 (5 bases). This CDR3 has 14 residues. Per the germline V gene, CDR1 is SGHAT and CDR2 is FQDESV (reference sequence). Trimming took off 1 base at V and 0 bases at J, with 6 bases between the two ends. CDR3: CASSLVTVNTEAFF. CDR3 sequence (DNA): TGTGCCAGCAGCTTAGTGACAGTGAACACTGAAGCTTTCTTT.

This chain connects TRBV9 to TRBJ1-2, with D possibly TRBD1 on 5 matching bases. CDR1 is SGDLS and CDR2 is YYNGEE in the germline V gene. The CDR3 has 16 residues. Trimming removed 6 bases from V and 4 bases from J, with 22 bases in between. CDR3 DNA: TGTGCCAGCACCTGGGACGGCACCGGATCTAGCTATGGCTACACCTTC. Protein product: CASTWDGTGSSYGYTF. Supplemented by reference TRBV9 and TRBJ1-2, the full variable domain reads DSGVTQTPKHLITATGQRVTLRCSPRSGDLSVYWYQQSLDQGLQFLIQYYNGEERAKGNILERFSAQQFPDLHSELNLSSLELGDSALYFCASTWDGTGSSYGYTFGSGTRLTVV.